This T cell receptor beta chain originates from a study of cytomegalovirus exposure and HLA in healthy donors (dated by TCRdb to about 2017). About the full investigation: An earlier analysis of several hundred of the donors reported about 250 Gb of sequence data and approximately 110 million unique TCR beta sequences from about 200 million T cells. Every repertoire in the discovery cohort had been generated on one and the same sequencing platform. The aim of the study was to test whether cataloging public T cell receptors could identify signatures of past pathogen exposure. The study profiled the T cell repertoires of under 700 subjects by immunosequencing and related them to cytomegalovirus serostatus. HLA typing included class I and class II loci at four-digit resolution. An earlier analysis of around 540 of the donors applied high-throughput TCR beta sequencing to assess whether each TCR beta V gene segment acted as functional or pseudogenic. To predict cytomegalovirus infection status, the study brought together high-throughput TCR immunosequencing, statistical association of individual TCRs with disease status, and machine learning. An early release that covered more than 550 HLA-typed donors contained approximately 300 gigabases of sequencing data and 70 million to 100 million unique TCR sequences. In a later genetic analysis, genome-wide SNP genotypes for about 55% of the 666 donors were used, and that subset was treated as a discovery cohort. Rather than drawing on any new phenotypic data, the later analysis identified candidate immune exposures from TCR beta sequences and the way those sequences occurred across donors. Besides the first cohort of 500 to 700 subjects, a separate validation cohort made up of 120 different subjects was used. The number of donors typed differed by locus, with 629-630 for A, B, C, DRB1 and DQB1, around 560 for DQA1, over 600 for DPA1, and over 400 for DPB1. Donor age, sex, ethnicity and CMV serostatus were compiled together with the repertoire data. Among some 410 genotyped donors of the cohort, an average of approximately 250,000 unique TCR beta nucleotide sequences were sequenced per donor, roughly 18% of them non-productive. Of the roughly 400 genotyped donors, 81% fell in the genetic ancestry cluster associated with self-reported Caucasian donors. A later analysis re-examined previously published TCR beta repertoires from around 670 donors and added high-resolution HLA genotyping to investigate patterns of TCR occurrence. A few DR-DQ haplotypes were treated as single units for association and clustering because of strong linkage in the cohort. Broad study findings and their caveats: The classifier was reported to diagnose cytomegalovirus status with high specificity and sensitivity in both the original cohort and the validation cohort. Fewer than 20 rarely observed V segments, including chromosome 9 orphons, were excluded from the earlier analysis of a few hundred of the donors because counts were too low. A further reported finding was that TCR beta sequences accurately predicted the HLA-A and HLA-B alleles for most subjects in the first cohort. The authors suggested that the approach could potentially be extended to other disease states and immunological phenotypes. At a false discovery rate of 0.05, a later analysis linked 16,951 TCR beta sequences to specific HLA alleles. In a later analysis, TCR association rates were found to vary across HLA loci, with the most associated TCRs seen for DRB1 alleles and the fewest for HLA-C alleles. The 87-base-pair reads could not distinguish some IMGT-functional V segments, including TRBV6-2 and TRBV6-3, so those segments were excluded. In vitro tests confirmed that a few of the cytomegalovirus-associated TCR beta chains recognize cytomegalovirus antigens. Across donors, most TCR sequences were observed very rarely, whereas some public TCRs were present in many individuals. Immune exposure information for the cohort was limited to CMV serostatus. In an earlier analysis of about 600 of the donors, most TCR beta V segments appeared in productive rearrangements about 87% or about 30% of the time, broadly matching IMGT annotations. When HLA alleles, especially DR and DQ, strongly co-occurred, attributing TCR associations to individual alleles was difficult. Linkage disequilibrium might explain the correlated functional status among segregating V segments, but an unknown experimental factor could not be excluded. Because HLA typing was unavailable for some donors at each locus, only the typed subset was used in association tests. A total of 150 to 200 TCR beta chains were listed by the study as associated with cytomegalovirus. In a later analysis, most CMV-associated TCR beta chains were found to appear HLA-restricted, with HLA associations seemingly driven largely by CMV exposure. In a later analysis, several top co-occurrence clusters were reported to appear linked to parvovirus B19, influenza, CMV and Epstein-Barr virus. According to a later genetic analysis, donors in an Asian-associated ancestry cluster had fewer N-insertions in productive TCRs than the approximately 630-donor mean. The presence/absence analyses assumed that sequencing depth was roughly uniform across donors, and that assumption may not be true. A cluster of highly shared sequence variants was judged likely to represent a technical artifact of the sequencing pipeline. In a later analysis, HLA-associated TCR beta chains were found to be more clonally expanded and to have lower generation probabilities than equally common non-associated chains. An association between a missense DCLRE1C variant and V-gene and J-gene trimming of TCR beta chains was found in a later genetic analysis and replicated in an independent cohort. This cohort had only TCR beta chains sequenced, and the lack of alpha or paired-chain data limited which features could be detected.

Based on the germline V gene, the CDR1 and CDR2 sequences are SGDLS and YYNGEE. Trimmed from V: 3 bases; trimmed from J: 4 bases; junction bases lacking a gene match: 4. From cysteine to phenylalanine, the CDR3 is 15 amino acids long. The CDR3 DNA has 45 bases and is translated from base 1. The cohort was made up of about 610 healthy bone marrow donors. All cohort members were sampled while nominally healthy, although unrecorded immune exposures were likely present. The donor was CMV seronegative and was included in the group of hundreds of seronegative cohort members. A peripheral blood sample was provided by each donor, and peripheral blood mononuclear cells were used for TCR beta sequencing. Genomic DNA was extracted from the blood cell samples with the Qiagen DNeasy Blood Extraction Kit. On this clone: The antigen this receptor binds is unknown. There are no base qualities to consult, and no much larger clone falls within one base.

Library prep was done by the immunoSEQ multiplex PCR assay. For the multiplex PCR, a mixture combining 60 forward primers for TCR Vbeta segments and 13 reverse primers for TCR Jbeta segments was used. The CDR3 region of rearranged TCR beta genes was amplified from genomic DNA with a multiplex PCR assay. On the Illumina HiSeq System, the amplified TCR beta libraries were sequenced as 87-base-pair reads. Under the source paper's analysis protocol: Across the 700 or so repertoires, a later analysis counted some 81 million unique TCR beta chains, some 11 million of which were shared by at least two donors. Raw reads were error-corrected and collapsed into unique sequences by a nearest-neighbor algorithm in which closely related sequences were merged to remove PCR and sequencing errors. CDR3 sequences were aligned to IMGT reference sequences to assign V, D and J gene segments. For a sequence to be retained, a match of at least six nucleotides to both a V gene segment and a J gene segment was required. A rearrangement counted as productive if the CDR3 had no stop codons and remained in frame with V and J, and every other rearrangement counted as non-productive. CDR3 was defined by IMGT convention, running from the second conserved V-encoded cysteine to the conserved J-encoded phenylalanine. In an earlier analysis of more than 550 of the donors, sequences lacking an unambiguous match to a single V gene segment were excluded. In an earlier analysis of about 590 of the donors, a V segment was called functional when productive rearrangements were above 56.7%, and segregating when the standard deviation between donors exceeded 5%. A statistical classification framework was built for diagnosing cytomegalovirus status from the catalog of TCR beta chain sequences. In a later analysis, V and J genes were assigned by comparing TCR nucleotide sequences against IMGT/GENE-DB human TR gene sequences. A later analysis assigned CDR3 sequences and most-parsimonious VDJ recombination scenarios with the TCRdist pipeline. In a later analysis, every TCR beta chain was defined by the combination of its CDR3 amino acid sequence and its V-gene family, and reads without a unique V-gene family were dropped. A later analysis removed 450 to 600 highly shared, low-generation-probability nucleotide sequences to deal with suspected cross-contamination and a sequencing artifact. In a later analysis, a clonal expansion index for each public chain was calculated from normalized within-repertoire ranks of inferred template counts. In a later analysis, generation probabilities were computed using a VDJ recombination model fitted to out-of-frame rearrangements, and the results were checked against IGoR. In a later analysis, hypergeometric tests were used to score TCR-TCR, TCR-HLA and TCR-CMV co-occurrence, with a repertoire-size bias correction applied to TCR pairs. A later analysis estimated false discovery rates by permuting HLA or CMV assignments 20 times. In a later analysis, co-occurring TCRs were grouped using DBSCAN, and TCRdist sequence similarity was added for clustering within HLA-allele-positive subsets. Repertoires with fewer than 30,000 or more than 120,000 public chains, plus five repertoires with anomalous nucleotide sharing, were excluded from co-occurrence clustering. TCRdb carries this immuneACCESS record with in-frame sequences only. Its versions omit some clonotypes, under half of them owing to an unresolved V gene in the studies checked, with the rest unexplained. From that table come the V and J calls and clone size; the DNA was used to work out D and trimming. The sample data list roughly 140,000 clones, and more than 75% of these were observed just once. Of the sample, approximately 5.1% is held by the ten largest clones.

The source of this sequence is a male donor in good health and CMV-seronegative. The sample was PBMCs. The sequence links TRBV9 to TRBJ2-1; 10 of the junction bases match TRBD2. The DNA reads TGTGCCAGCAGCGGAGGTAGCGGGAGGTACAATGAGCAGTTCTTC. Its translation reads: CASSGGSGRYNEQFF.